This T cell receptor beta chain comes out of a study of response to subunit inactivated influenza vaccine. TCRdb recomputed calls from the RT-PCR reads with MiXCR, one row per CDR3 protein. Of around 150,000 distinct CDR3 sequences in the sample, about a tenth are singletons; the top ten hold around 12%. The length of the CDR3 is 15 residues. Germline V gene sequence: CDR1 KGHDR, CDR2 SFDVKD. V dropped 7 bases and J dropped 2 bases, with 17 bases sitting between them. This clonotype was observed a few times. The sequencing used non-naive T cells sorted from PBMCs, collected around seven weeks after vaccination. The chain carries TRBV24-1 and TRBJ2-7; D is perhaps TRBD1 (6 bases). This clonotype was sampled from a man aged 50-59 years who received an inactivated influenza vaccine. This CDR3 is CATSPGLGGTYEQYF. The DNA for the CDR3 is TGTGCCACCAGCCCAGGCCTAGGGGGTACCTACGAGCAGTACTTC.